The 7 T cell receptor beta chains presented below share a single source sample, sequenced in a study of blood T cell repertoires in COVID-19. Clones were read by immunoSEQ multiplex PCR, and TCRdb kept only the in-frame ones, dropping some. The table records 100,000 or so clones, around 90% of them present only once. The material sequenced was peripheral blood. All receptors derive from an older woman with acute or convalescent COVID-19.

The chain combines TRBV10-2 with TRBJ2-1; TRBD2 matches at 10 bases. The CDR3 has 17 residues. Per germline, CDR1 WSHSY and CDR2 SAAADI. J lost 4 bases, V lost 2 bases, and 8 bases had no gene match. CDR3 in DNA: TGCGCCAGCAGTGAGCCGAGACGGACTAGCGGTTACAATGAGCAGTTCTTC. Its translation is CASSEPRRTSGYNEQFF.

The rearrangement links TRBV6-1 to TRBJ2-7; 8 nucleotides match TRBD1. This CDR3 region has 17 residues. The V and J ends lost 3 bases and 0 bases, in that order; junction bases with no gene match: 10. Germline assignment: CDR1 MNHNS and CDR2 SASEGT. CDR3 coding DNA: TGTGCCAGCAGTGAGGGGACAGGCGCTGCGAGCTCCTACGAGCAGTACGTC. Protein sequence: CASSEGTGAASSYEQYV.

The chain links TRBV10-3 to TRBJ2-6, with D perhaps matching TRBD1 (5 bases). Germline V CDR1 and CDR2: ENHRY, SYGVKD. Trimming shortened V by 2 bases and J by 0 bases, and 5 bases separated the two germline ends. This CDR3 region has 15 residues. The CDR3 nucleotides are TGTGCCATCAGTGAGAGGGGCTCTGGGGCCAACGTCCTGACTTTC. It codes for CAISERGSGANVLTF.

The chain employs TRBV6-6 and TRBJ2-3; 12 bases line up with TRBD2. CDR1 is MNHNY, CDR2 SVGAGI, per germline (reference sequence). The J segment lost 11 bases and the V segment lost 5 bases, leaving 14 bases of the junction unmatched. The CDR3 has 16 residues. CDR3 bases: TGTGCCAGCAGTCGAGAACAAAGGACTAGCGGGACGAAGCAGTATTTT. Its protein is CASSREQRTSGTKQYF.

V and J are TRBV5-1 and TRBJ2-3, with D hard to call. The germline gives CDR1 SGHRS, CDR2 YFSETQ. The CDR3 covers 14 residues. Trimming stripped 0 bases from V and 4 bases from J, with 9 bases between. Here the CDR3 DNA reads TGCGCCAGCAGCTTGGGTGTAGGAGCAGATACGCAGTATTTT. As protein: CASSLGVGADTQYF.

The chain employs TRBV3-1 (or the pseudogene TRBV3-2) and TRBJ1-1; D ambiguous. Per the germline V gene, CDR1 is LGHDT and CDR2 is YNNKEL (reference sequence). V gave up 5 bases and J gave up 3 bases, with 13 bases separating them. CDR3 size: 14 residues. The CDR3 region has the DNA TGTGCCAGCAGCTCAGTCGCCGGGTACACTGAAGCTTTCTTT. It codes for CASSSVAGYTEAFF.

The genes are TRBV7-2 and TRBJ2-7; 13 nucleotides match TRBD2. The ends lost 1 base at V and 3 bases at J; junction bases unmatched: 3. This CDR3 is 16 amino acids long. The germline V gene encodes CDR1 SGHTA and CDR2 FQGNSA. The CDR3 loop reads CASSLEGTSGVYEQYF. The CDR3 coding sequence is TGTGCCAGCAGCTTAGAGGGGACTAGCGGGGTCTACGAGCAGTACTTC.